This note documents a single T cell receptor (beta chain) sequence. Its antigen remains unknown. Purity exceeding 98% was reached by all sorted populations. The sample comes from a study of beta chain features in type 1 diabetes. The study, taken as a whole, reports: A definitive answer on HLA type influencing TCRB rearrangement was not reached here.

Reverse transcription of all isolated RNA meant that expressed TCRB transcripts were sequenced. TCRdb's table, derived via immunoSEQ multiplex PCR, lists solely in-frame clones and lacks some. The top ten hold roughly 0.066% of the sample, which has hundreds of thousands of clones, approximately 30% seen once. V gave up 4 bases and J gave up 2 bases, with 8 bases separating them. The CDR3 totals 13 residues. Germline V gives CDR1 SNHLY, CDR2 FYNNEI. The sequenced sample consisted of naive CD4+ T cells from blood. This TCR came from a man younger than 30 in good health. The chain joins TRBV2 to TRBJ2-5, with a weak D call TRBD2 (5 bases). The DNA for the CDR3 is TGTGCCAGCAGTGCGGACTGGCAAGAGACCCAGTACTTC. Protein sequence: CASSADWQETQYF.